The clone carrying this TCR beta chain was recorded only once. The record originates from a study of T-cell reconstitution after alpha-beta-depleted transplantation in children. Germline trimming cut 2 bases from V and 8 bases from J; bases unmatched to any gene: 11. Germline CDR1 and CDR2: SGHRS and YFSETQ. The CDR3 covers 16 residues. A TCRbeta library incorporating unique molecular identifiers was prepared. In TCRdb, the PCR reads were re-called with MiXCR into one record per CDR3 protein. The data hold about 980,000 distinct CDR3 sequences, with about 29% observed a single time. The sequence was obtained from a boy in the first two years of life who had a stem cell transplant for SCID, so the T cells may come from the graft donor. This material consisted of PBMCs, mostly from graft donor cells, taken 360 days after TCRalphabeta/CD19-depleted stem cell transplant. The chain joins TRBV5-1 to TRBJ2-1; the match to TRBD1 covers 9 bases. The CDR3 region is CASSLEPGQGFDEQFF. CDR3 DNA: TGCGCCAGCAGCTTAGAACCGGGACAGGGTTTCGATGAGCAGTTCTTC.